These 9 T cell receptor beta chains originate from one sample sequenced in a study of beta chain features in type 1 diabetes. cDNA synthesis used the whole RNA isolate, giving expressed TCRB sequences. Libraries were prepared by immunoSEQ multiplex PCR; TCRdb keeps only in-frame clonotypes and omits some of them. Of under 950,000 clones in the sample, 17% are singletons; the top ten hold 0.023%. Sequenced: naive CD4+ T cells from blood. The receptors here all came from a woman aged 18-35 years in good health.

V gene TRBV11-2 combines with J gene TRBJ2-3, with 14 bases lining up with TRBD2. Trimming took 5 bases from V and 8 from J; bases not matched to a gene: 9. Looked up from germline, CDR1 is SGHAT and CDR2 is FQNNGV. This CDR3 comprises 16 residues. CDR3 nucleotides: TGTGCCAGCAGCCCAGCCCCGGGACTAGCGGGAGTTACGCAGTATTTT. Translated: CASSPAPGLAGVTQYF. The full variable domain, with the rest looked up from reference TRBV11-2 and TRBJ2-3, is EAGVAQSPRYKIIEKRQSVAFWCNPISGHATLYWYQQILGQGPKLLIQFQNNGVVDDSQLPKDRFSAERLKGVDSTLKIQPAKLEDSAVYLCASSPAPGLAGVTQYFGPGTRLTVL.

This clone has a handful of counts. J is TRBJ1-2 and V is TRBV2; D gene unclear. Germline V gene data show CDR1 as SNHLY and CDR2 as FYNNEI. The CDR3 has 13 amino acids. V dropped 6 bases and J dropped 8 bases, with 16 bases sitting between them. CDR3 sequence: CASSYTPNWGYTF. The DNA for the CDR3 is TGTGCCAGCAGCTACACGCCCAATTGGGGCTACACCTTC.

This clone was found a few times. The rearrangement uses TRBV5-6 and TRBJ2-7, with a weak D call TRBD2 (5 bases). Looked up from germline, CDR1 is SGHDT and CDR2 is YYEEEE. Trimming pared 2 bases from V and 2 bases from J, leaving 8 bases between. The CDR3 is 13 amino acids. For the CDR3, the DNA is TGTGCCAGCAGCTTTGTGGGAGCCTACGAGCAGTACTTC. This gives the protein CASSFVGAYEQYF.

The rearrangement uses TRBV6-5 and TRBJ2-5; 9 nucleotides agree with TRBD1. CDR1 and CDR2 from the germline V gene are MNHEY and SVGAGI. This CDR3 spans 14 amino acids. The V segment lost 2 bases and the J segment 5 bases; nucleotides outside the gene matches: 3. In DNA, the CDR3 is TGTGCCAGCAGTTACGGGACAGGGCGGGAGACCCAGTACTTC. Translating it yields CASSYGTGRETQYF.

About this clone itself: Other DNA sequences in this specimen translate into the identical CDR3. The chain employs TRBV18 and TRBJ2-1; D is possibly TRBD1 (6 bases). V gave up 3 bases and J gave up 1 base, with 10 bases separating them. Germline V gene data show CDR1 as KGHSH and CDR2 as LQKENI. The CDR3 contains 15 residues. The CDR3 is CASSPTGGSYNEQFF. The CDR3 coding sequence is TGTGCCAGCTCACCGACAGGAGGTTCCTACAATGAGCAGTTCTTC. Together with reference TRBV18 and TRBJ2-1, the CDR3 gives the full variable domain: NAGVMQNPRHLVRRRGQEARLRCSPMKGHSHVYWYRQLPEEGLKFMVYLQKENIIDESGMPKERFSAEFPKEGPSILRIQQVVRGDSAAYFCASSPTGGSYNEQFFGPGTRLTVL.

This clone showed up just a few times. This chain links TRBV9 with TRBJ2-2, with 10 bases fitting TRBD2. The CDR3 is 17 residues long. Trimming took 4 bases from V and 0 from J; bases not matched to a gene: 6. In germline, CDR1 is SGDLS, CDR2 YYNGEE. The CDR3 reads CASSKGGTSANTGELFF. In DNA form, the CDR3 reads TGTGCCAGCAGCAAAGGCGGGACTAGCGCGAACACCGGGGAGCTGTTTTTT.

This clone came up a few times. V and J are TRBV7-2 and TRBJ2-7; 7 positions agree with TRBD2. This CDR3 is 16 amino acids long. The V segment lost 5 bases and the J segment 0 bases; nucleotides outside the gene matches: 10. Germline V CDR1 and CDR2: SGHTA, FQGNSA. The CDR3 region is CASSPTGGLPSYEQYF. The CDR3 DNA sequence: TGTGCCAGCAGCCCCACCGGGGGACTACCCTCCTACGAGCAGTACTTC.

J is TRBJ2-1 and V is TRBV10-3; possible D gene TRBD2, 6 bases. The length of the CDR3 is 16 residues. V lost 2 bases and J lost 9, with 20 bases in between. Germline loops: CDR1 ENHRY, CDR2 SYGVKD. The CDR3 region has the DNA TGTGCCATCAGTGAGACTTCCGGCCGCGTGGGGGGTGAGCAGTTCTTC. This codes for CAISETSGRVGGEQFF.

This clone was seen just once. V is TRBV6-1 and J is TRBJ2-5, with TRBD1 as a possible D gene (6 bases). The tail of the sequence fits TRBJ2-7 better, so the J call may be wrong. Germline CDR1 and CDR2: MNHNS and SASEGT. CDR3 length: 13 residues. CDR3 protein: CASRVRTALEQYF. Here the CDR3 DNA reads TGTGCCAGCAGAGTCCGGACAGCCCTCGAGCAGTACTTC.